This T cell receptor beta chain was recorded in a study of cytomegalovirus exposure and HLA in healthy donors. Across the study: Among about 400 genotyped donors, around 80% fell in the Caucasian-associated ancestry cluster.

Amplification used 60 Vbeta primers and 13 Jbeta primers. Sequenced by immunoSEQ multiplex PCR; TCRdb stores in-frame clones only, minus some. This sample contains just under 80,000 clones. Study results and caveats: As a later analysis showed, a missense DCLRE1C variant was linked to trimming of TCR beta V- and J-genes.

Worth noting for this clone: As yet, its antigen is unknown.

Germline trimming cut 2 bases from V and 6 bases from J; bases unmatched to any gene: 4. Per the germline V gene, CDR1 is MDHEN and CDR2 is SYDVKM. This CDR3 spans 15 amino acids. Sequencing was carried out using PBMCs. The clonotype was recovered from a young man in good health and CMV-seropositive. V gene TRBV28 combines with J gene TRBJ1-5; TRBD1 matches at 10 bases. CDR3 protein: CASSLRQGASQPQHF. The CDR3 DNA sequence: TGTGCCAGCAGTTTACGACAGGGGGCCAGTCAGCCCCAGCATTTT.